This passage covers 32 T cell receptor beta chains from one sample sequenced in a study of identical twins. TCRdb reanalysed the 5' RACE reads using MiXCR and keeps one entry per CDR3 protein. The data contain about 890,000 distinct CDR3 sequences, 9% to 15% of them singletons. These data also featured in a second study, about yellow fever vaccine responses in identical twins.

The sequencing input was PBMCs. The receptors originated from a woman aged 18-29 years in good health.

CDR3 nucleotides: TGCAGTGCTAGCGCGCAGAACTCTGGAAACACCATATATTTT. Amino acid sequence: CSASAQNSGNTIYF. V is TRBV20-1 and J is TRBJ1-3; unclear D gene. Deletions cut 3 bases from V and 0 bases from J, with 9 bases between. The CDR3 runs to 14 residues. Germline CDR1 is DFQATT and CDR2 is SNEGSKA (reference sequence).

The chain is built from TRBV10-3 and TRBJ1-2, with no clear D. V lost 11 bases and J lost 4, with 23 bases in between. Germline V gives CDR1 ENHRY, CDR2 SYGVKD. CDR3 length: 15 residues. The CDR3 region has the DNA TGTGCCCTATGGTCCGGGTCTGGCCGGAGCTATGGCTACACCTTC. Its translation is CALWSGSGRSYGYTF.

The V gene is TRBV7-9, the J gene TRBJ1-5, with D perhaps matching TRBD1 (6 bases). With 5 bases removed from V and 14 bases from J, the gap between germline ends came to 19 bases. The CDR3 loop spans 13 amino acids. Germline lookup yields CDR1 SEHNR and CDR2 FQNEAQ (reference sequence). The CDR3 is CASSQWTEKEKHF. The CDR3 nucleotides are TGTGCCAGCAGCCAATGGACAGAAAAAGAGAAGCATTTT.

This clonotype was detected only a few times. This rearrangement joins TRBV6-5 to TRBJ2-1, with D possibly TRBD1 on 6 matching bases. Per the germline V gene, CDR1 is MNHEY and CDR2 is SVGAGI. V lost 2 bases and J lost 10, with 15 bases in between. This CDR3 is built from 14 residues. CDR3: CASSYAQTTGEQFF. For the CDR3, the DNA is TGTGCCAGCAGTTACGCTCAAACCACAGGGGAGCAGTTCTTC.

V is TRBV11-2 and J is TRBJ2-1, with a possible D match to TRBD2 (6 bases). Germline V gene sequence: CDR1 SGHAT, CDR2 FQNNGV. The length of the CDR3 is 13 residues. The ends were cut back, 0 bases at V and 9 bases at J, with 9 bases in the middle. CDR3 in DNA: TGTGCCAGCAGCTTAGAGTGGGGAGGTGAGCAGTTCTTC. It yields the protein CASSLEWGGEQFF.

There are a few counts of this clonotype. This chain links TRBV13 with TRBJ2-5; D assignment may be TRBD1 or TRBD2 (5 bases each). The CDR3 spans 14 residues. The germline V and J ends were trimmed by 2 bases and 5 bases, with 12 bases remaining between them. In germline, CDR1 is PRHDT, CDR2 FYEKMQ (reference sequence). The CDR3 DNA is TGTGCCAGCAGCTTATACGGGGCCGGGGAGACCCAGTACTTC. Its translation: CASSLYGAGETQYF.

The genes are TRBV5-1 and TRBJ2-7; 9 bases fit TRBD1. This CDR3 comprises 18 residues. The trim removed 0 bases at V and 0 bases at J, leaving 10 bases unmatched. CDR1 and CDR2 (germline): SGHRS, YFSETQ. The CDR3, as DNA: TGCGCCAGCAGCTTGGAGGGACAGGGCGCCTTAAGCTCCTACGAGCAGTACGTC. Translated: CASSLEGQGALSSYEQYV.

This clonotype was counted between two and nine times. This chain joins TRBV11-2 and TRBJ2-1, with 9 bases lining up with TRBD2. V was clipped by 5 bases and J by 9 bases; unmatched bases: 11. The CDR3 consists of 15 residues. The germline V gene has CDR1 SGHAT and CDR2 FQNNGV. CDR3 sequence: CASSQVAGTSSEQFF. The CDR3 DNA follows: TGTGCCAGCAGCCAAGTCGCCGGGACTAGCAGTGAGCAGTTCTTC.

In its sample, this clonotype was seen a few times. The V gene is TRBV24-1, the J gene TRBJ2-1; D is unclear. The CDR3 length is 14 residues. V was trimmed by 4 bases and J by 6 bases, leaving 12 bases between them. Germline V gene sequence: CDR1 KGHDR, CDR2 SFDVKD. CDR3 residues: CATSEKYSLNEQFF. CDR3 coding DNA: TGTGCCACCAGTGAGAAATACTCCCTCAATGAGCAGTTCTTC.

The chain employs TRBV3-1 and TRBJ2-1; the D is unclear. The CDR3 has 15 residues. Germline V lookup: CDR1 LGHDT, CDR2 YNNKEL (reference sequence). The V gene lost 2 bases and the J gene lost 1 base, with 9 bases spanning the gap. The CDR3 reads CASSQLYRSYNEQFF. Here the CDR3 DNA reads TGTGCCAGCAGCCAACTCTATAGATCCTACAATGAGCAGTTCTTC.

The table lists this clonotype with a few counts. This sequence joins TRBV5-1 and TRBJ2-3; D call uncertain. The V and J ends lost 5 bases and 7 bases respectively, with 11 bases between them. CDR1 SGHRS and CDR2 YFSETQ come from the germline V gene. This CDR3 spans 12 amino acids. In nucleotides, the CDR3 is TGCGCCAGCAGTCGCGACTCTTATACGCAGTATTTT. Amino acid sequence: CASSRDSYTQYF.

Only one count was recorded for this clonotype. The rearrangement joins TRBV28 to TRBJ2-1; D tentatively reads TRBD1 or TRBD2 (6 bases each). Germline lookup yields CDR1 MDHEN and CDR2 SYDVKM. The CDR3 is 16 residues long. V was trimmed by 3 bases and J by 2 bases, leaving 14 bases between them. CDR3 DNA sequence: TGTGCCAGCAGTTTCAAGGGGGGTATGACCTACAATGAGCAGTTCTTC. It translates to CASSFKGGMTYNEQFF.

This clonotype has just a few counts. The genes are TRBV6-5 and TRBJ2-1; 13 nucleotides agree with TRBD2. Germline CDR1 is MNHEY and CDR2 is SVGAGI. The junction had 5 bases not matched to a gene; V was cut back by 6 bases and J by 0 bases. CDR3 length: 17 amino acids. The CDR3 here is CASSLTSGGTSYNEQFF. The CDR3 region has the DNA TGTGCCAGCAGCTTGACTAGCGGGGGGACCTCCTACAATGAGCAGTTCTTC.

J is TRBJ2-7 and V is TRBV9; the D is unclear. This CDR3 spans 12 amino acids. V was pared by 10 bases and J by 1 base, with 12 bases between. Germline CDR1 reads SGDLS; CDR2 reads YYNGEE. The CDR3 spells CAGRLSSYEQYV. DNA of the CDR3: TGTGCCGGAAGACTGTCATCCTACGAGCAGTACGTC.

The rearrangement uses TRBV4-1 and TRBJ1-2; no reliable D call. The CDR3 loop spans 16 amino acids. V lost 4 bases, J lost 3 bases, and 18 bases lay in between. In germline, CDR1 is MGHRA, CDR2 YSYEKL. The CDR3 DNA sequence: TGCGCCAGCAGCCCCTCCTTCGGGGAGATCGACTATGGCTACACCTTC. Protein: CASSPSFGEIDYGYTF.

This clonotype has just a few counts. This chain joins TRBV11-2 and TRBJ2-1; D uncertain. Germline CDR1 is SGHAT and CDR2 is FQNNGV. The CDR3 length is 12 residues. Trimming removed 3 bases from V and 6 bases from J, with 6 bases in between. The CDR3 DNA follows: TGTGCCAGCAGCTTGCGGATCAATGAGCAGTTCTTC. Residues: CASSLRINEQFF.

CDR3 protein: CATRLAAANTGELFF. The CDR3, as DNA: TGTGCCACACGCCTAGCGGCCGCGAACACCGGGGAGCTGTTTTTT. The V call is TRBV10-3, the J call TRBJ2-2; 7 bases align to TRBD2. Unmatched junction bases numbered 8, after V lost 10 bases and J lost 0 bases. This CDR3 region has 15 residues. Germline loops: CDR1 ENHRY, CDR2 SYGVKD.

This clonotype was recorded at least ten times. The rearrangement links TRBV6-1 to TRBJ2-5; 7 bases align to TRBD1. Unmatched junction bases numbered 7, after V lost 4 bases and J lost 2 bases. The length of the CDR3 is 15 residues. Germline V lookup: CDR1 MNHNS, CDR2 SASEGT. CDR3 in amino acids: CASSAGQVPQETQYF. DNA for the CDR3: TGTGCCAGCAGTGCCGGACAGGTCCCACAAGAGACCCAGTACTTC.

The table lists this clonotype with many counts. The chain has TRBV20-1 and TRBJ2-2; TRBD1 matches at 7 bases. This CDR3 contains 15 residues. Per the germline V gene, CDR1 is DFQATT and CDR2 is SNEGSKA (reference sequence). V shed 5 bases and J 4 bases; nucleotides not matched to a gene: 10. Here the CDR3 DNA reads TGCAGTGCTGAACAGGGGTGGGGGAGCACCGGGGAGCTGTTTTTT. Its protein product is CSAEQGWGSTGELFF.

The rearrangement joins TRBV7-2 to TRBJ2-7, with D possibly called TRBD1 or TRBD2 (5 bases each). This CDR3 region has 15 residues. Trimming took 5 bases from V and 0 from J, leaving 14 bases between them. Germline V lookup: CDR1 SGHTA, CDR2 FQGNSA. CDR3 sequence reads: CASSAGATSSYEQYF. CDR3 nucleotide sequence: TGTGCCAGCAGCGCCGGGGCAACGAGCTCCTACGAGCAGTACTTC.

The rearrangement links TRBV13 to TRBJ2-7; 7 bases map to TRBD2. Germline-derived CDR1 and CDR2 are PRHDT and FYEKMQ (reference sequence). V lost 3 bases to trimming and J lost 7 bases; unmatched junction nucleotides: 6. The CDR3 totals 13 residues. The DNA of the CDR3 is TGTGCCAGCAGCTTTTCAGGGAGGGGTGAGCAGTACGTC. The encoded protein is CASSFSGRGEQYV.

DNA of the CDR3: TGTGCCAGCAGCTTAACGGAGAGCTGGGGGGGCGCGGCGGGATGGGTTCAAGAGACCCAGTACTTC. Protein sequence: CASSLTESWGGAAGWVQETQYF. The genes are TRBV7-3 and TRBJ2-5; possible D gene TRBD2, 7 bases. The length of the CDR3 is 22 residues. V dropped 0 bases and J dropped 2 bases, with 31 bases sitting between them. Germline V gives CDR1 SGHTA, CDR2 FQGTGA.

V and J are TRBV4-2 and TRBJ1-1; 9 bases map to TRBD1. V shed 0 bases and J 5 bases; nucleotides not matched to a gene: 10. The CDR3 spans 17 residues. Germline assignment: CDR1 LGHNA and CDR2 YNFKEQ. CDR3 sequence: CASSQEGFRQGGTEAFF. DNA for the CDR3: TGTGCCAGCAGCCAAGAGGGGTTCCGACAGGGGGGAACTGAAGCTTTCTTT.

This clonotype has a count of ten or more. V usage is TRBV9 and J usage is TRBJ2-1, with D perhaps TRBD2 (5 bases). This CDR3 region has 14 residues. The V end was cut by 4 bases, the J end by 4 bases, with 12 bases between. Germline V gives CDR1 SGDLS, CDR2 YYNGEE. CDR3 bases: TGTGCCAGCAGCATCATGGGAGCGTACAATGAGCAGTTCTTC. Protein: CASSIMGAYNEQFF.

The rearrangement links TRBV7-3 to TRBJ1-1; 8 bases are a match to TRBD1. V shed 5 bases, J shed 4 bases, and the junction held 6 bases outside the gene matches. The CDR3 sequence is 14 residues long. The germline gives CDR1 SGHTA, CDR2 FQGTGA. The CDR3 nucleotides read TGTGCCAGCAGCGTTGACAGGGGAGCCACTGAAGCTTTCTTT. Translated: CASSVDRGATEAFF.

This clonotype was seen repeatedly, ten times or more. The chain has TRBV5-1 and TRBJ1-1; D is unresolved. V was clipped by 0 bases and J by 0 bases, with 6 bases between them. CDR1 and CDR2 (germline): SGHRS, YFSETQ. There are 14 residues in the CDR3. The CDR3 region is CASSLVQLNTEAFF. The CDR3 nucleotides read TGCGCCAGCAGCTTGGTGCAGTTGAACACTGAAGCTTTCTTT.

The table lists this clonotype with a few counts. The chain carries TRBV9 and TRBJ2-1; TRBD1 might be the D (6 bases). Germline lookup yields CDR1 SGDLS and CDR2 YYNGEE. This CDR3 spans 14 amino acids. With 0 bases removed from V and 7 bases from J, the gap between germline ends came to 11 bases. The CDR3 coding sequence is TGTGCCAGCAGCGTAGGGCAGGGGCGGAATGAGCAGTTCTTC. Its protein product is CASSVGQGRNEQFF.

This clonotype was seen at least ten times. V is TRBV3-1 and J is TRBJ1-5, with 8 bases matching TRBD1. Germline trimming cut 3 bases from V and 2 bases from J; bases unmatched to any gene: 6. Germline V gene sequence: CDR1 LGHDT, CDR2 YNNKEL (reference sequence). The CDR3 is made up of 16 amino acids. The CDR3 DNA reads as TGTGCCAGCAGCCACTCCGACAGGGGTGGCAATCAGCCCCAGCATTTT. Protein sequence: CASSHSDRGGNQPQHF.

There are a few counts of this clonotype. The chain has TRBV7-9 and TRBJ1-6; D may be TRBD1 (5 bases). V was pared by 5 bases and J by 6 bases, with 14 bases between. This CDR3 is built from 15 residues. CDR1 SEHNR and CDR2 FQNEAQ come from the germline V gene (reference sequence). CDR3 sequence (DNA): TGTGCCAGCAGCCGAGGACACGGACCTAATTCACCCCTCCACTTT. Encoded protein: CASSRGHGPNSPLHF.

This clonotype was counted between two and nine times. CDR3 amino acids: CASSPASSGPWGEQFF. In DNA form, the CDR3 reads TGTGCCAGCAGCCCAGCTTCTAGCGGGCCATGGGGTGAGCAGTTCTTC. The chain combines TRBV7-9 with TRBJ2-1, with 8 bases matching TRBD2. The CDR3 length is 16 residues. CDR1 and CDR2 (germline): SEHNR, FQNEAQ (reference sequence). V lost 5 bases, J lost 9 bases, and 15 bases stayed unmatched.

This clonotype was counted a few times. The chain has TRBV10-3 and TRBJ2-5, with 10 bases matching TRBD1. J was trimmed by 5 bases and V by 2 bases; bases with no gene match: 5. The germline V gene has CDR1 ENHRY and CDR2 SYGVKD. The CDR3 is 15 residues long. The CDR3 DNA reads as TGTGCCATCAGTGAGAGCGGGACAGGGGTTGAGACCCAGTACTTC. It is translated as CAISESGTGVETQYF.

The rearrangement links TRBV27 to TRBJ2-1; D assignment may be TRBD1 or TRBD2 (5 bases each). The germline V and J ends were trimmed by 8 bases and 6 bases, with 17 bases remaining between them. This CDR3 is built from 14 residues. Germline loops: CDR1 MNHEY, CDR2 SMNVEV (reference sequence). CDR3 sequence (DNA): TGTGCCAGCGGCCGGGACCCCAGCTTCAATGAGCAGTTCTTC. It yields the protein CASGRDPSFNEQFF.